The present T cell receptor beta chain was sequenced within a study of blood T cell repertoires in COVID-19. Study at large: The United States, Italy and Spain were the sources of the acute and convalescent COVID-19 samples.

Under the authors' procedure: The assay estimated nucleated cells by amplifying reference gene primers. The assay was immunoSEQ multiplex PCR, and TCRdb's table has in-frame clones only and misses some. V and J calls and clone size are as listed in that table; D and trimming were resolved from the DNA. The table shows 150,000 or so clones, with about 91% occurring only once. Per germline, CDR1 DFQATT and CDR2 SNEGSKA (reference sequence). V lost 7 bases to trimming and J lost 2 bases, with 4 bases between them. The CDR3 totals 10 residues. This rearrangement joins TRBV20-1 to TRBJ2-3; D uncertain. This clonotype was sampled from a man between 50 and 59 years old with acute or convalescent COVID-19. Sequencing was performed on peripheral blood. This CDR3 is CSVYTDTQYF. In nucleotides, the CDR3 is TGCAGTGTTTACACAGATACGCAGTATTTT.